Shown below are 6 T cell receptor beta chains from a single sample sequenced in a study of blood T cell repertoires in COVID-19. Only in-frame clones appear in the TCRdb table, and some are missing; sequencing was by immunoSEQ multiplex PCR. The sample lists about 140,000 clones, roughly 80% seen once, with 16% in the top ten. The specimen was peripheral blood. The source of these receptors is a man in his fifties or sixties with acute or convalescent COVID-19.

The CDR3 nucleotides are TGTGCCAGCAGCTCAGGTATCTATGGCTACACCTTC. The encoded protein is CASSSGIYGYTF. The V and J genes are TRBV7-9 and TRBJ1-2; D gene uncertain. The germline CDR1 and CDR2 sequences are SEHNR and FQNEAQ (reference sequence). The V end lost 4 bases, the J end lost 4 bases, and 7 bases lay between the germline ends. The CDR3 runs 12 residues.

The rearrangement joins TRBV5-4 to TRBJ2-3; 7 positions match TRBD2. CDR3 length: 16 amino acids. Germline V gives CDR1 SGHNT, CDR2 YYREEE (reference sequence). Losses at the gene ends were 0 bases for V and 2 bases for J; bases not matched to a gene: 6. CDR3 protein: CASSLGLAATTDTQYF. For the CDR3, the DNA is TGTGCCAGCAGCTTGGGGCTAGCGGCGACCACAGATACGCAGTATTTT. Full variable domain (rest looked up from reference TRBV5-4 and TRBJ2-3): ETGVTQSPTHLIKTRGQQVTLRCSSQSGHNTVSWYQQALGQGPQFIFQYYREEENGRGNFPPRFSGLQFPNYSSELNVNALELDDSALYLCASSLGLAATTDTQYFGPGTRLTVL.

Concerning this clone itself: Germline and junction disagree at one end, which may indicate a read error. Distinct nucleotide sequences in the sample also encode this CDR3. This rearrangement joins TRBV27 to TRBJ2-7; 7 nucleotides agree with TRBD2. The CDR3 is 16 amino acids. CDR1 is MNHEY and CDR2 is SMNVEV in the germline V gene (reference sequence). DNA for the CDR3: TGTGCCAGCAGATTATTAACTAGCGCCTACTCCTACGAGCAGTACTTC. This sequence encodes CASRLLTSAYSYEQYF.

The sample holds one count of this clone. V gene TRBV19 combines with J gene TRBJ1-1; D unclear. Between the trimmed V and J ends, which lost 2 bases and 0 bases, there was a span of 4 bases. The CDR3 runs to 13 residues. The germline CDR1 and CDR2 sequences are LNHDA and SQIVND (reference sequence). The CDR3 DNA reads TGTGCCAGTAGTATACAATTGAACACTGAAGCTTTCTTT. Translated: CASSIQLNTEAFF.

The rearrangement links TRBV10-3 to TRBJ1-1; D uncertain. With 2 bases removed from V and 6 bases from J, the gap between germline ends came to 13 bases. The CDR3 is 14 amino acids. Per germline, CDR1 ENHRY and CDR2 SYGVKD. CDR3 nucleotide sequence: TGTGCCATCAGTGAGAATTATGAGGCAGCTGAAGCTTTCTTT. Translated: CAISENYEAAEAFF.

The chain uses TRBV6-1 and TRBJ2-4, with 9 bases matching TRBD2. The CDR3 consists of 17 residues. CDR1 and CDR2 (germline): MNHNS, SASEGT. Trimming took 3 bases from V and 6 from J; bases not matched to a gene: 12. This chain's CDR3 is CASSDARGGKDLNIQYF. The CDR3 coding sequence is TGTGCCAGCAGTGATGCGCGGGGGGGAAAGGACCTAAACATTCAGTACTTC.